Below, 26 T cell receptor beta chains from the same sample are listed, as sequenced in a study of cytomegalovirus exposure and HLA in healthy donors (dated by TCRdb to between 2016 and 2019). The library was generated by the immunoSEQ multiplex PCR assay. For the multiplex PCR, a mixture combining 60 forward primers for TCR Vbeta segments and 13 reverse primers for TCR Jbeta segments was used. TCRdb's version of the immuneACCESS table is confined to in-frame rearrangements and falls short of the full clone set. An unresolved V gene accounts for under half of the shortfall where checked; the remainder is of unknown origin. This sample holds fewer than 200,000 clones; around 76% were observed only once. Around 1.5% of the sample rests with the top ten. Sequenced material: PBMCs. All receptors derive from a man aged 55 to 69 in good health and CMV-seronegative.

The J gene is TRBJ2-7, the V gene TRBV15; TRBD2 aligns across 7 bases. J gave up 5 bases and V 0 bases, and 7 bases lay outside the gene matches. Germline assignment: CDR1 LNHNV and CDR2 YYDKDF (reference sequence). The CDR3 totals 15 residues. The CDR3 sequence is CATSRDWIREDEQYF. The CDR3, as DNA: TGTGCCACCAGCAGAGATTGGATACGGGAGGACGAGCAGTACTTC.

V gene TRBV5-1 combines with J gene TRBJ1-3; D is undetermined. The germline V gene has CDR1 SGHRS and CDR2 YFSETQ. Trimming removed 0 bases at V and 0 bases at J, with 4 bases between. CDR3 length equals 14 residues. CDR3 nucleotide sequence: TGCGCCAGCAGCTTGGGTAGCTCTGGAAACACCATATATTTT. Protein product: CASSLGSSGNTIYF. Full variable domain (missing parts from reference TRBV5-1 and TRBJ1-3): KAGVTQTPRYLIKTRGQQVTLSCSPISGHRSVSWYQQTPGQGLQFLFEYFSETQRNKGNFPGRFSGRQFSNSRSEMNVSTLELGDSALYLCASSLGSSGNTIYFGEGSWLTVV.

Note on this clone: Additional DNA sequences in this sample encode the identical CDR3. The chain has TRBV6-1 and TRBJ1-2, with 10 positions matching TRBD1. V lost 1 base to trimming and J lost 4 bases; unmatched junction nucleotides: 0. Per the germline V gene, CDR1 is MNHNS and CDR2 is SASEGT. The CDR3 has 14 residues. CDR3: CASSEGQGAYGYTF. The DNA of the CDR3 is TGTGCCAGCAGTGAAGGACAGGGGGCCTATGGCTACACCTTC.

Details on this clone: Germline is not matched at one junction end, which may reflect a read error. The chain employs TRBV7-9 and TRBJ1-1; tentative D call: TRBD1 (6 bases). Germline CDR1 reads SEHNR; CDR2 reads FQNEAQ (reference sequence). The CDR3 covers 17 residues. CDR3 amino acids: CSSFRTRRGSPNTEAFF. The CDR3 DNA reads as TGTTCCAGCTTCCGGACCCGCAGGGGATCTCCAAACACTGAAGCTTTCTTT.

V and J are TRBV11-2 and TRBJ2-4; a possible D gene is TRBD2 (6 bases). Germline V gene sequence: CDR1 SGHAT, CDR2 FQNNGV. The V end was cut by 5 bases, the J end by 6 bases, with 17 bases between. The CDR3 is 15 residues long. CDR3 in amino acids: CASSRLGGGGNIQYF. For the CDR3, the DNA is TGTGCCAGCAGCCGGTTGGGGGGAGGAGGAAACATTCAGTACTTC. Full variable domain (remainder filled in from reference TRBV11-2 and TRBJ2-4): EAGVAQSPRYKIIEKRQSVAFWCNPISGHATLYWYQQILGQGPKLLIQFQNNGVVDDSQLPKDRFSAERLKGVDSTLKIQPAKLEDSAVYLCASSRLGGGGNIQYFGAGTRLSVL.

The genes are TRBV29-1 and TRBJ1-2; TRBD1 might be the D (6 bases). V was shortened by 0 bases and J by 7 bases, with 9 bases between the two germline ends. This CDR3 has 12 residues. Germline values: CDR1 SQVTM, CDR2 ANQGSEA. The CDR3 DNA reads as TGCAGCGTTGAAGATCAAGGGGGTGGCTACACCTTC. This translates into CSVEDQGGGYTF. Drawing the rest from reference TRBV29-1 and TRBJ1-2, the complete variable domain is SAVISQKPSRDICQRGTSLTIQCQVDSQVTMMFWYRQQPGQSLTLIATANQGSEATYESGFVIDKFPISRPNLTFSTLTVSNMSPEDSSIYLCSVEDQGGGYTFGSGTRLTVV.

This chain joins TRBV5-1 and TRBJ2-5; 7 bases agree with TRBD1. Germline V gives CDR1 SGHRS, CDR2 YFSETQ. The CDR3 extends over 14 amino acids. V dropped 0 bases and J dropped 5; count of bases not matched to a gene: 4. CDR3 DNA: TGCGCCAGCAGCTTGGCAGGGGGAGTGGAGACCCAGTACTTC. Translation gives CASSLAGGVETQYF.

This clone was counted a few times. In DNA form, the CDR3 reads TGTGCCAGCAGTTACCGACAGGGCTCCGGGTACGAGCAGTACTTC. This codes for CASSYRQGSGYEQYF. The V and J genes are TRBV6-6 and TRBJ2-7; 7 nucleotides line up with TRBD1. CDR3 length: 15 amino acids. Germline-derived CDR1 and CDR2 are MNHNY and SVGAGI (reference sequence). Trimming removed 2 bases from V and 4 bases from J; junction bases left unmatched: 8.

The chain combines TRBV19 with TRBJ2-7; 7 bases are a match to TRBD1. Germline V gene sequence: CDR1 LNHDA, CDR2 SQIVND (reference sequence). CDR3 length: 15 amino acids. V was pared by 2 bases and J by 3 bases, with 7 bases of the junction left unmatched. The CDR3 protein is CASSISRGGGYEQYF. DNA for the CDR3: TGTGCCAGTAGTATAAGTAGAGGGGGCGGCTACGAGCAGTACTTC.

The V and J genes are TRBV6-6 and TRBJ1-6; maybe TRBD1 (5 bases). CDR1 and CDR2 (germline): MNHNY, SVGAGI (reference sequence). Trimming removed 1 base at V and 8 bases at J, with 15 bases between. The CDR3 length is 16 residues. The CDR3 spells CASSYLLGEGDSPLHF. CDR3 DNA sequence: TGTGCCAGCAGTTACTTATTAGGGGAAGGAGATTCACCCCTCCACTTT.

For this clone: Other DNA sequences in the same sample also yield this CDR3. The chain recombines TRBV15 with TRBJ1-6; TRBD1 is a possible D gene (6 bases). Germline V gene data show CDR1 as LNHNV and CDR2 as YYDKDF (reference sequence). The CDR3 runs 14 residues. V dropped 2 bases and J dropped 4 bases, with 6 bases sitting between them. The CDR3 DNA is TGTGCCACCAGCAGACAGGGGTATAATTCACCCCTCCACTTT. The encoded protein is CATSRQGYNSPLHF. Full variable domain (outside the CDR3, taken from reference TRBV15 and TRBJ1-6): DAMVIQNPRYQVTQFGKPVTLSCSQTLNHNVMYWYQQKSSQAPKLLFHYYDKDFNNEADTPDNFQSRRPNTSFCFLDIRSPGLGDTAMYLCATSRQGYNSPLHFGNGTRLTVT.

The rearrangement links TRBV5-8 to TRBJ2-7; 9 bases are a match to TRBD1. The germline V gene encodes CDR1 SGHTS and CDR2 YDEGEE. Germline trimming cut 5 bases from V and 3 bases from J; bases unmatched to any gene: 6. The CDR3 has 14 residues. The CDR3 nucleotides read TGTGCCAGCAGGAAAAGGGACAGGGACTACGAGCAGTACTTC. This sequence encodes CASRKRDRDYEQYF.

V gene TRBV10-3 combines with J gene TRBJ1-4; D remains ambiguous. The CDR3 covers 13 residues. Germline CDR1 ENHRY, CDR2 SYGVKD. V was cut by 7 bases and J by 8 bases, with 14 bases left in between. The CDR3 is CAIKTDLEEKLFF. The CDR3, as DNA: TGTGCCATCAAGACCGACCTAGAGGAAAAACTGTTTTTT.

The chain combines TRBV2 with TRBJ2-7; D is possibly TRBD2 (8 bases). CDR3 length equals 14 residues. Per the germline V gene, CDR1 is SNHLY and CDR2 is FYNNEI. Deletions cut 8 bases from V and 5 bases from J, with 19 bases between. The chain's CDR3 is CASEGGGGKDEQYF. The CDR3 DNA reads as TGTGCCAGCGAAGGGGGCGGGGGGAAAGACGAGCAGTACTTC.

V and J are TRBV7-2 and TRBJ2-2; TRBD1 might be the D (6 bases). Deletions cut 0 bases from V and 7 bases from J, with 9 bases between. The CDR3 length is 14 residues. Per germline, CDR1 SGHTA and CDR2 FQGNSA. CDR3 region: CASSLAGAGGELFF. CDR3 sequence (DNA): TGTGCCAGCAGCTTAGCGGGGGCGGGCGGGGAGCTGTTTTTT. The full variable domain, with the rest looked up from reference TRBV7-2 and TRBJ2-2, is GAGVSQSPSNKVTEKGKDVELRCDPISGHTALYWYRQSLGQGLEFLIYFQGNSAPDKSGLPSDRFSAERTGGSVSTLTIQRTQQEDSAVYLCASSLAGAGGELFFGEGSRLTVL.

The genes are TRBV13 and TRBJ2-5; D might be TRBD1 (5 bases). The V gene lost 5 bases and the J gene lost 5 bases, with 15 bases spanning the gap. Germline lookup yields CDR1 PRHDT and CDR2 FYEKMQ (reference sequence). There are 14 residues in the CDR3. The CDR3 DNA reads TGTGCCAGCAGCGCCCGACAGCCTGGGGAGACCCAGTACTTC. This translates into CASSARQPGETQYF.

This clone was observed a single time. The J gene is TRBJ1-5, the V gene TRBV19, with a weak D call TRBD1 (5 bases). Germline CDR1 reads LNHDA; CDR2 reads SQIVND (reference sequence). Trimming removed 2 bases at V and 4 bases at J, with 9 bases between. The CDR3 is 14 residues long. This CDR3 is CASSIMTANQPQHF. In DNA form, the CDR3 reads TGTGCCAGTAGTATAATGACAGCTAATCAGCCCCAGCATTTT.

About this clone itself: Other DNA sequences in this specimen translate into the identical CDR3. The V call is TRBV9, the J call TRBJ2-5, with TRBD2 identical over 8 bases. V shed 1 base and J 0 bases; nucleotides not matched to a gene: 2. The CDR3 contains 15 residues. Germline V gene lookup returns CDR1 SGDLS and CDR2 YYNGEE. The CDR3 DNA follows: TGTGCCAGCAGCGTATCGGGGGGGTACCAAGAGACCCAGTACTTC. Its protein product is CASSVSGGYQETQYF.

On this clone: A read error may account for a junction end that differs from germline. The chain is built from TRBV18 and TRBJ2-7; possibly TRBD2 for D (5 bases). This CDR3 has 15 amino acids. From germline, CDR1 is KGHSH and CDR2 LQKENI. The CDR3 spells CASSPPNTGSYEQCF. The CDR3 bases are TGTGCCAGCTCACCACCGAACACGGGAAGCTACGAGCAGTGCTTC.

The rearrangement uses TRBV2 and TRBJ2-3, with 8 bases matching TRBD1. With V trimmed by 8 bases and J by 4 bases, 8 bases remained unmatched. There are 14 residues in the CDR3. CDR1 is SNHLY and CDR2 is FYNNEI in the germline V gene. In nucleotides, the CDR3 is TGTGCCAGCGATTCAGACAGGGGAGCAGATACGCAGTATTTT. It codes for CASDSDRGADTQYF.

Here the CDR3 reads CAVVTAGPYEQYF. The CDR3 nucleotides are TGTGCCGTAGTAACGGCAGGGCCCTACGAGCAGTACTTC. The chain joins TRBV28 to TRBJ2-7; D might be TRBD1 (5 bases). CDR1 MDHEN and CDR2 SYDVKM come from the germline V gene. The CDR3 covers 13 residues. With 11 bases removed from V and 2 bases from J, the gap between germline ends came to 16 bases. The full variable domain, with the rest looked up from reference TRBV28 and TRBJ2-7, is DVKVTQSSRYLVKRTGEKVFLECVQDMDHENMFWYRQDPGLGLRLIYFSYDVKMKEKGDIPEGYSVSREKKERFSLILESASTNQTSMYLCAVVTAGPYEQYFGPGTRLTVT.

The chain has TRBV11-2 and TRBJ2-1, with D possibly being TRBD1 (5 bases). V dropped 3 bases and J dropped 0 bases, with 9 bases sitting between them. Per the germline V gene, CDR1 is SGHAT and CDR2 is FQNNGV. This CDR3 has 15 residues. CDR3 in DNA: TGTGCCAGCAGCTTCCAGGGCAACTCCTACAATGAGCAGTTCTTC. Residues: CASSFQGNSYNEQFF. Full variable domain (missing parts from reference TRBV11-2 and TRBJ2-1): EAGVAQSPRYKIIEKRQSVAFWCNPISGHATLYWYQQILGQGPKLLIQFQNNGVVDDSQLPKDRFSAERLKGVDSTLKIQPAKLEDSAVYLCASSFQGNSYNEQFFGPGTRLTVL.

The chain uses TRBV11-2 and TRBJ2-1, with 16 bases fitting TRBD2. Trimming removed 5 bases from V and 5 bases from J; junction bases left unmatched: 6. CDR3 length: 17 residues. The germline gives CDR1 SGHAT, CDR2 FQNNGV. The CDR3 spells CASSQGTSGRAHNEQFF. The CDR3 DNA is TGTGCCAGCAGCCAGGGGACTAGCGGGAGGGCCCACAATGAGCAGTTCTTC.

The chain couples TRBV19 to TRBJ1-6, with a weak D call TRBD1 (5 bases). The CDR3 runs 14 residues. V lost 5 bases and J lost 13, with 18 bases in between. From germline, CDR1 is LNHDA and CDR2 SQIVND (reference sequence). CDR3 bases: TGTGCCAGTAGTTCCAGGGTCCGCGTATTGCCCCTCCACTTT. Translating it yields CASSSRVRVLPLHF.

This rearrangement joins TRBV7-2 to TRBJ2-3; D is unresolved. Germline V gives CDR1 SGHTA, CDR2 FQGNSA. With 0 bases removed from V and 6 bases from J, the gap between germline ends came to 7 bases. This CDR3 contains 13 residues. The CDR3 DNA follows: TGTGCCAGCAGCTTAGCAGCACCGGATACGCAGTATTTT. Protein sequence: CASSLAAPDTQYF.

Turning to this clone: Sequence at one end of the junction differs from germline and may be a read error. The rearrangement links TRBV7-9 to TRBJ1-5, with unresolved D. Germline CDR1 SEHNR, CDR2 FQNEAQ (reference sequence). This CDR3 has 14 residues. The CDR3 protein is CSSSFTEHNQPQHF. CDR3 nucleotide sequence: TGTTCCAGCAGCTTTACTGAGCACAATCAGCCCCAGCATTTT.